Listed below are T cell receptor beta chains from one sample, sequenced in a study of blood T cells in healthy people across ages. Via MiXCR, TCRdb re-called the 5' RACE reads, giving one row per CDR3 protein. The sample includes about 810,000 distinct CDR3 sequences, around 34% of them seen just once. Sequencing used blood. These receptors were obtained from a man between 18 and 29 years old in good health. Each CDR3 is given with its conserved first and last residue. Each record gives: CDR3 protein, CDR3 DNA, V gene, D gene, clone size, J gene. A D gene is named only where the DNA matches it firmly. Only part of the rows carry a size: once, few, many, or a class if the clone is expanded.

CDR3aa: CASISGKNTETFF; CDR3nt: TGTGCCAGCATATCAGGGAAGAACACTGAAACTTTCTTT; v_gene: TRBV12-3/TRBV12-4; d_gene: .; abundance: .; j_gene: TRBJ1-1
CDR3aa: CASRRTETDTQYF; CDR3nt: TGTGCCAGCAGGAGGACAGAAACAGATACGCAGTATTTT; v_gene: TRBV6-6; d_gene: .; abundance: .; j_gene: TRBJ2-3
CDR3aa: CSAPGGSGQGLDNEQFF; CDR3nt: TGCAGTGCTCCCGGGGGGTCGGGACAGGGGTTGGACAATGAGCAGTTCTTC; v_gene: TRBV20-1; d_gene: TRBD1; abundance: few; j_gene: TRBJ2-1
CDR3aa: CASSLDRSREKLFF; CDR3nt: TGTGCCAGCAGCTTGGACAGATCTCGCGAAAAACTGTTTTTT; v_gene: TRBV7-2; d_gene: .; abundance: few; j_gene: TRBJ1-4
CDR3aa: CAGSSAGNLNSPLHF; CDR3nt: TGTGCCGGCAGTTCGGCAGGAAACTTAAATTCACCCCTCCACTTT; v_gene: TRBV7-2; d_gene: .; abundance: .; j_gene: TRBJ1-6
CDR3aa: CASSPIRKDTQYF; CDR3nt: TGTGCCAGCAGCCCCATCAGGAAAGATACGCAGTATTTT; v_gene: TRBV7-9; d_gene: .; abundance: .; j_gene: TRBJ2-3
CDR3aa: CASSQEAVNTDAFF; CDR3nt: TGCGCCAGCAGCCAAGAGGCCGTGAACACTGATGCTTTCTTT; v_gene: TRBV4-3; d_gene: .; abundance: few; j_gene: TRBJ1-1
CDR3aa: CASSQKTGQGLQDTQYF; CDR3nt: TGCGCCAGCAGCCAAAAGACGGGACAGGGACTTCAAGATACGCAGTATTTT; v_gene: TRBV4-1; d_gene: TRBD1; abundance: .; j_gene: TRBJ2-3
CDR3aa: CASSLGRDPDSPLHF; CDR3nt: TGCGCCAGCAGCTTGGGGAGGGACCCCGATTCACCCCTCCACTTT; v_gene: TRBV5-1; d_gene: .; abundance: .; j_gene: TRBJ1-6
CDR3aa: CASSLEGGKTGELFF; CDR3nt: TGTGCCAGCAGCTTAGAAGGGGGCAAGACCGGGGAGCTGTTTTTT; v_gene: TRBV7-2; d_gene: TRBD1; abundance: few; j_gene: TRBJ2-2
CDR3aa: CATSSRLAPHEQFF; CDR3nt: TGTGCCACCAGCTCACGACTAGCCCCCCATGAGCAGTTCTTC; v_gene: TRBV15; d_gene: TRBD2; abundance: .; j_gene: TRBJ2-1
CDR3aa: CASSVDGTPQETQYF; CDR3nt: TGTGCCAGCAGCGTAGATGGGACACCTCAAGAGACCCAGTACTTC; v_gene: TRBV9; d_gene: .; abundance: many; j_gene: TRBJ2-5
CDR3aa: CSARNRKGSEAFF; CDR3nt: TGCAGTGCTAGGAACCGCAAGGGGTCTGAAGCTTTCTTT; v_gene: TRBV20-1; d_gene: .; abundance: .; j_gene: TRBJ1-1
CDR3aa: CAVSRDQNEKLFF; CDR3nt: TGTGCCGTGTCCAGGGACCAAAATGAAAAACTGTTTTTT; v_gene: TRBV10-3; d_gene: .; abundance: .; j_gene: TRBJ1-4
CDR3aa: CSATQVRAGGKTQYF; CDR3nt: TGCAGTGCCACCCAGGTTCGAGCGGGGGGAAAGACCCAGTACTTC; v_gene: TRBV20-1; d_gene: TRBD2; abundance: few; j_gene: TRBJ2-5
CDR3aa: CASSARTGGIGELFF; CDR3nt: TGCGCCAGCAGCGCGCGGACAGGGGGGATCGGGGAGCTGTTTTTT; v_gene: TRBV4-3; d_gene: TRBD1; abundance: few; j_gene: TRBJ2-2
CDR3aa: CATRQGSGRTEAFF; CDR3nt: TGTGCCACCAGACAGGGATCCGGGAGAACTGAAGCTTTCTTT; v_gene: TRBV25-1; d_gene: TRBD1; abundance: .; j_gene: TRBJ1-1
CDR3aa: CATSDAQGTGQPQHF; CDR3nt: TGTGCCACCAGTGATGCACAGGGTACGGGCCAGCCCCAGCATTTT; v_gene: TRBV24-1; d_gene: .; abundance: .; j_gene: TRBJ1-5
CDR3aa: CASSSGGENTEAFF; CDR3nt: TGTGCCAGCAGCTCAGGAGGGGAGAACACTGAAGCTTTCTTT; v_gene: TRBV7-6; d_gene: .; abundance: few; j_gene: TRBJ1-1
CDR3aa: CSANRGVSLEAFF; CDR3nt: TGCAGTGCTAACAGGGGAGTGTCCCTTGAAGCTTTCTTT; v_gene: TRBV20-1; d_gene: TRBD1; abundance: .; j_gene: TRBJ1-1
CDR3aa: CASRTGTTQYF; CDR3nt: TGTGCCAGCAGGACAGGCACGACGCAGTATTTT; v_gene: TRBV3-1; d_gene: .; abundance: few; j_gene: TRBJ2-3
CDR3aa: CASRVGGSWETQYF; CDR3nt: TGTGCCAGCCGGGTGGGGGGGTCGTGGGAGACCCAGTACTTC; v_gene: TRBV12-3/TRBV12-4; d_gene: TRBD2; abundance: .; j_gene: TRBJ2-5
CDR3aa: CSAGETGIGNQPQHF; CDR3nt: TGCAGTGCAGGGGAGACAGGGATCGGCAATCAGCCCCAGCATTTT; v_gene: TRBV20-1; d_gene: TRBD1; abundance: .; j_gene: TRBJ1-5
CDR3aa: CASSTRDRGTDTQYF; CDR3nt: TGTGCCAGCAGTACCAGGGACCGAGGCACAGATACGCAGTATTTT; v_gene: TRBV12-3/TRBV12-4; d_gene: .; abundance: many; j_gene: TRBJ2-3
CDR3aa: CASSPGTGGNTIYF; CDR3nt: TGTGCCAGCAGCCCAGGGACGGGTGGAAACACCATATATTTT; v_gene: TRBV13; d_gene: .; abundance: few; j_gene: TRBJ1-3
CDR3aa: CASSNRGPSSGNTIYF; CDR3nt: TGTGCCAGCAGTAACCGGGGACCTTCCTCTGGAAACACCATATATTTT; v_gene: TRBV6-2/TRBV6-3; d_gene: .; abundance: once; j_gene: TRBJ1-3
CDR3aa: CASSPLEGPNYGYTF; CDR3nt: TGCGCCAGCAGCCCACTCGAGGGACCCAACTATGGCTACACCTTC; v_gene: TRBV5-1; d_gene: .; abundance: .; j_gene: TRBJ1-2
CDR3aa: CASSFQGTATNEKLFF; CDR3nt: TGCGCCAGCAGCTTTCAGGGGACCGCAACTAATGAAAAACTGTTTTTT; v_gene: TRBV5-1; d_gene: .; abundance: .; j_gene: TRBJ1-4
CDR3aa: CASSWDRAFNYGYTF; CDR3nt: TGTGCCAGCAGTTGGGACAGGGCCTTTAACTATGGCTACACCTTC; v_gene: TRBV6-2/TRBV6-3; d_gene: TRBD1; abundance: few; j_gene: TRBJ1-2
CDR3aa: CASSYNPRNSPLHF; CDR3nt: TGTGCCAGCAGTTACAACCCCCGGAATTCACCCCTCCACTTT; v_gene: TRBV6-5; d_gene: .; abundance: .; j_gene: TRBJ1-6
CDR3aa: CASSLPERGGTLAKNIQYF; CDR3nt: TGTGCCAGCAGCTTACCGGAGCGGGGGGGTACTTTAGCCAAAAACATTCAGTACTTC; v_gene: TRBV11-2; d_gene: TRBD2; abundance: few; j_gene: TRBJ2-4
CDR3aa: CSARPSGTGGRTDTQYF; CDR3nt: TGCAGTGCTAGACCGTCCGGGACAGGGGGTAGGACAGATACGCAGTATTTT; v_gene: TRBV20-1; d_gene: TRBD1; abundance: .; j_gene: TRBJ2-3
CDR3aa: CASSPSFGETQYF; CDR3nt: TGTGCCAGCAGCCCTAGCTTTGGAGAGACCCAGTACTTC; v_gene: TRBV27; d_gene: .; abundance: .; j_gene: TRBJ2-5
CDR3aa: CASSVEWVLAGGRHEQFF; CDR3nt: TGTGCCAGCAGCGTAGAGTGGGTCCTAGCGGGGGGGAGACATGAGCAGTTCTTC; v_gene: TRBV9; d_gene: TRBD2; abundance: .; j_gene: TRBJ2-1
CDR3aa: CASSPSGSPDTQYF; CDR3nt: TGTGCCAGCAGTCCTTCAGGTAGTCCAGATACGCAGTATTTT; v_gene: TRBV12-3/TRBV12-4; d_gene: .; abundance: many; j_gene: TRBJ2-3
CDR3aa: CASSPGQSTEAFF; CDR3nt: TGTGCCAGCAGTCCAGGTCAAAGTACTGAAGCTTTCTTT; v_gene: TRBV3-1; d_gene: .; abundance: .; j_gene: TRBJ1-1
CDR3aa: CAISEGREYGYTF; CDR3nt: TGTGCCATCAGTGAAGGCCGGGAGTATGGCTACACCTTC; v_gene: TRBV10-3; d_gene: .; abundance: .; j_gene: TRBJ1-2
CDR3aa: CSVQGGEDTQYF; CDR3nt: TGCAGTGTCCAGGGAGGTGAAGATACGCAGTATTTT; v_gene: TRBV20-1; d_gene: .; abundance: .; j_gene: TRBJ2-3
CDR3aa: CASSPRLGGETQYF; CDR3nt: TGTGCCAGCAGTCCCCGACTCGGCGGCGAGACCCAGTACTTC; v_gene: TRBV12-3/TRBV12-4; d_gene: .; abundance: .; j_gene: TRBJ2-5
CDR3aa: CASSFGGLDGYTF; CDR3nt: TGTGCCAGCAGTTTTGGCGGTCTCGATGGCTACACCTTC; v_gene: TRBV12-3/TRBV12-4; d_gene: .; abundance: .; j_gene: TRBJ1-2
CDR3aa: CASSPRTSGYYEQYF; CDR3nt: TGTGCCAGCAGCCCGCGGACTAGCGGCTACTACGAGCAGTACTTC; v_gene: TRBV7-2; d_gene: TRBD2; abundance: .; j_gene: TRBJ2-7
CDR3aa: CASSQGRSPGEQYF; CDR3nt: TGTGCCAGCAGCCAAGGCCGGTCCCCAGGCGAGCAGTACTTC; v_gene: TRBV3-1; d_gene: .; abundance: few; j_gene: TRBJ2-7
CDR3aa: CASSPPQLAGAYNEQFF; CDR3nt: TGCGCCAGCAGCCCCCCCCAACTAGCGGGGGCCTACAATGAGCAGTTCTTC; v_gene: TRBV5-1; d_gene: TRBD2; abundance: .; j_gene: TRBJ2-1
CDR3aa: CSASEGGAAYEQYF; CDR3nt: TGCAGTGCATCGGAAGGCGGCGCAGCCTACGAGCAGTACTTC; v_gene: TRBV20-1; d_gene: .; abundance: .; j_gene: TRBJ2-7
CDR3aa: CASSTKGLDGYTF; CDR3nt: TGTGCCAGCAGTACGAAGGGCTTGGATGGCTACACCTTC; v_gene: TRBV6-5; d_gene: .; abundance: few; j_gene: TRBJ1-2
CDR3aa: CAIRKGGYEQYF; CDR3nt: TGTGCCATCCGAAAAGGGGGCTACGAGCAGTACTTC; v_gene: TRBV2; d_gene: .; abundance: few; j_gene: TRBJ2-7
CDR3aa: CSASLRAGTDTQYF; CDR3nt: TGCAGTGCTAGCCTAAGAGCCGGCACAGATACGCAGTATTTT; v_gene: TRBV20-1; d_gene: .; abundance: .; j_gene: TRBJ2-3